This T cell receptor beta chain was identified in a study of CD8+CD57+ T cells in acquired aplastic anemia. About the study: The average for DNA from sorted CD4+ and CD8+ cells was roughly 3 ug.

Profiling of TCR beta VDJ combinations and CDR3 sequences used genomic DNA as template. TCRdb passed the reads through MiXCR, listing each CDR3 protein once. The sample consists of about 150,000 distinct CDR3 sequences, over 40% of them appearing once. The CDR3 is 14 amino acids. Germline V CDR1 and CDR2: SQVTM, ANQGSEA. V lost 4 bases to trimming and J lost 4 bases, with 16 bases between them. For sequencing, patients were chosen who had shown expansion of CD8+CD57+ cells by flow cytometry. Every patient presented with severe acquired aplastic anemia. This chain links TRBV29-1 with TRBJ1-2, with D hard to call. Sequenced material: sorted CD4+, CD8+, or CD8+CD57+ T cells (not recorded which) from PBMCs. The receptor's source is a human donor with aplastic anemia. CDR3 region: CSVVIAGRGYGYTF. The CDR3 DNA follows: TGCAGCGTTGTGATAGCCGGGCGTGGCTATGGCTACACCTTC.